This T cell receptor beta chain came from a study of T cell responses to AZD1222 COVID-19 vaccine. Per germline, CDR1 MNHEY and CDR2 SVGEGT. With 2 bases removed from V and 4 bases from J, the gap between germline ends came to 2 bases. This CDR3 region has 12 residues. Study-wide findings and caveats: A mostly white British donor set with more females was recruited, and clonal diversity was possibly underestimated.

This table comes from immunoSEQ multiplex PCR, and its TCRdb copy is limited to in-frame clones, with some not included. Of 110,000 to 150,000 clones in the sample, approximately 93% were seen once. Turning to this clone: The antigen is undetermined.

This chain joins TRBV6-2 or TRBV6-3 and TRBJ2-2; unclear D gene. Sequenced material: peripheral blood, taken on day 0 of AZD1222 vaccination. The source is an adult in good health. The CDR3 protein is CASSYPTGELFF. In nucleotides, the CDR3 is TGTGCCAGCAGTTACCCCACCGGGGAGCTGTTTTTT.